The entry that follows covers one TCR beta chain sequence. Total RNA was extracted at no less than 5.5 micrograms per sample. The data belong to a study of blood T cells in healthy people across ages. Across the whole study: Template switching retrieved approximately one barcoded beta molecule for each two T cells.

The authors ran a second PCR of about 7 to 12 cycles using a sample-barcoded 5' primer and a J-beta primer mix. TCRdb called the 5' RACE reads again in MiXCR, with one record for every CDR3 protein. The table records approximately 800,000 distinct CDR3 sequences, just under 25% of them present only once. This CDR3 contains 15 residues. The junction had 8 bases not matched to a gene; V was cut back by 4 bases and J by 6 bases. Germline V gene lookup returns CDR1 SGDLS and CDR2 YYNGEE. The same sample was also studied in work on T cells of mothers and their children. From that paper: At a rate of roughly 1.5 ug per 15 ul, cDNA synthesis received all of the extracted RNA. Per mother, over 9 million TCR beta CDR3 reads were obtained; per child, around 2.8 million.

This receptor was obtained from a boy younger than 18 in good health. The V call is TRBV9, the J call TRBJ2-1; 9 bases are a match to TRBD1. The sequencing input was blood. The CDR3 DNA reads as TGTGCCAGCAGCCCGACGGGACAGGGAACCAATGAGCAGTTCTTC. Translating gives CASSPTGQGTNEQFF.